Presented here are 17 T cell receptor beta chains from one specimen sequenced in a study of cytomegalovirus exposure and HLA in healthy donors. The primer mix had 60 Vbeta and 13 Jbeta primers. Sequencing was performed with immunoSEQ multiplex PCR; in TCRdb, only in-frame clones are kept and a portion is missing. The sample consists of approximately 140,000 clones, around 67% of them appearing once. Sequencing used PBMCs. The receptors were sampled from a woman younger than 30 in good health and CMV-seronegative.

Only a few counts were recorded for this clone. CDR3 residues: CASSDFDRSYEQYV. The CDR3 DNA reads TGTGCCAGCAGTGATTTTGACAGATCCTACGAGCAGTACGTC. The chain is built from TRBV6-1 and TRBJ2-7; a weak D match, TRBD1 (5 bases). Looked up from germline, CDR1 is MNHNS and CDR2 is SASEGT. V was clipped by 3 bases and J by 1 base, with 10 bases between them. The CDR3 covers 14 residues.

This clone has more than one count but fewer than ten. The chain couples TRBV7-2 to TRBJ2-1, with D possibly TRBD2 on 5 matching bases. Germline V gives CDR1 SGHTA, CDR2 FQGNSA. V dropped 2 bases and J dropped 9 bases, with 11 bases sitting between them. The CDR3 has 13 amino acids. The CDR3 bases are TGTGCCAGCAGCTTAAGGGAGACCGGTGAGCAGTTCTTC. Translation gives CASSLRETGEQFF.

This rearrangement joins TRBV28 to TRBJ2-7, with 7 positions matching TRBD2. The CDR3 runs to 13 residues. With V trimmed by 6 bases and J by 2 bases, 4 bases remained unmatched. CDR1 is MDHEN and CDR2 is SYDVKM in the germline V gene. CDR3 protein: CASRTGLAYEQYF. In DNA, the CDR3 is TGTGCCAGCAGGACCGGACTAGCCTACGAGCAGTACTTC.

In this sample, this clone turned up once. The V and J genes are TRBV9 and TRBJ2-4; no clear D gene. V lost 0 bases, J lost 9 bases, and 16 bases lay in between. This CDR3 comprises 15 residues. Germline V gene lookup returns CDR1 SGDLS and CDR2 YYNGEE. CDR3 sequence: CASSVEAAPRSIQYF. The CDR3 nucleotides are TGTGCCAGCAGCGTAGAGGCAGCCCCTAGGAGCATTCAGTACTTC. The full variable domain, in which reference TRBV9 and TRBJ2-4 provide the parts outside the CDR3, is DSGVTQTPKHLITATGQRVTLRCSPRSGDLSVYWYQQSLDQGLQFLIQYYNGEERAKGNILERFSAQQFPDLHSELNLSSLELGDSALYFCASSVEAAPRSIQYFGAGTRLSVL.

The chain combines TRBV6-5 with TRBJ2-7, with TRBD1 matching over 8 bases. The CDR3 extends over 15 amino acids. The germline V gene has CDR1 MNHEY and CDR2 SVGAGI. V lost 5 bases, J lost 4 bases, and 10 bases stayed unmatched. CDR3 region: CASSRNGQGVYEQYF. CDR3 nucleotide sequence: TGTGCCAGCAGTCGCAACGGACAGGGAGTATACGAGCAGTACTTC.

This rearrangement joins TRBV7-9 to TRBJ1-6; 7 positions match TRBD1. The length of the CDR3 is 17 residues. Germline loops: CDR1 SEHNR, CDR2 FQNEAQ (reference sequence). After removal of 5 bases from V and 0 bases from J, the junction contained 7 bases not matched to a gene. In DNA form, the CDR3 reads TGTGCCAGCAGCCCACGGGACAGTAGCTCCTATAATTCACCCCTCCACTTT. Translating gives CASSPRDSSSYNSPLHF.

The chain is built from TRBV7-3 and TRBJ2-3; the D gene is possibly TRBD1 (5 bases). Germline-derived CDR1 and CDR2 are SGHTA and FQGTGA. The CDR3 spans 13 residues. The ends were cut back, 1 base at V and 5 bases at J, with 7 bases in the middle. The CDR3 nucleotides read TGTGCCAGCAGCTTAAGGACAAGAGATACGCAGTATTTT. This sequence encodes CASSLRTRDTQYF.

The chain employs TRBV9 and TRBJ2-7, with 8 bases aligning to TRBD1. Trimming took 0 bases from V and 6 from J; bases not matched to a gene: 8. Looked up from germline, CDR1 is SGDLS and CDR2 is YYNGEE. This CDR3 region has 15 residues. The CDR3 DNA reads as TGTGCCAGCAGCGTAGAAGGACAGGGTGTGGGCGAGCAGTACTTC. It codes for CASSVEGQGVGEQYF. Full variable domain (remainder filled in from reference TRBV9 and TRBJ2-7): DSGVTQTPKHLITATGQRVTLRCSPRSGDLSVYWYQQSLDQGLQFLIQYYNGEERAKGNILERFSAQQFPDLHSELNLSSLELGDSALYFCASSVEGQGVGEQYFGPGTRLTVT.

As regards this clone: An end of the junction does not agree with germline; a read error may underlie this. The chain links TRBV10-1 to TRBJ2-6; possible D gene TRBD1, 5 bases. The CDR3 runs 18 residues. CDR1 and CDR2 (germline): WNHNN, SYGVQD (reference sequence). The CDR3 spells CASSEPPGESSGANGLTF. In DNA, the CDR3 is TGCGCCAGCAGTGAGCCGCCAGGCGAAAGCTCTGGGGCCAACGGCCTGACTTTC.

This sequence joins TRBV7-6 and TRBJ1-5; unclear D gene. Germline lookup yields CDR1 SGHVS and CDR2 FNYEAQ. CDR3 length: 15 residues. Trimming took off 3 bases at V and 4 bases at J, with 13 bases between the two ends. The CDR3: CASSLSVGWNQPQHF. The CDR3 DNA reads TGTGCCAGCAGCTTGAGCGTGGGTTGGAATCAGCCCCAGCATTTT.

The chain has TRBV28 and TRBJ2-3, with 13 bases lining up with TRBD2. From germline, CDR1 is MDHEN and CDR2 SYDVKM. The CDR3 is made up of 17 amino acids. V shed 3 bases and J 1 base; nucleotides not matched to a gene: 4. DNA of the CDR3: TGTGCCAGCAGTTTGGGAGGGACTAGCGGGGGCACAGATACGCAGTATTTT. The encoded protein is CASSLGGTSGGTDTQYF.

The genes are TRBV19 and TRBJ2-1, with D unclear. Per the germline V gene, CDR1 is LNHDA and CDR2 is SQIVND (reference sequence). The CDR3 loop spans 15 amino acids. V gave up 3 bases and J gave up 2 bases, with 11 bases separating them. The chain's CDR3 is CASSISFLPYNEQFF. In DNA form, the CDR3 reads TGTGCCAGTAGTATCAGTTTCCTCCCCTACAATGAGCAGTTCTTC.

The chain joins TRBV19 to TRBJ2-7; TRBD1 is a possible D gene (6 bases). CDR3 length equals 12 residues. Trimming cost V 8 bases and J 2 bases, with 10 bases left between them. Germline V gives CDR1 LNHDA, CDR2 SQIVND (reference sequence). DNA for the CDR3: TGTGCCAGTCGGGACACCCCCTACGAGCAGTACGTC. Its translation: CASRDTPYEQYV.

The chain uses TRBV27 and TRBJ2-7, with D perhaps matching TRBD2 (5 bases). V shed 1 base and J shed 2 bases, with 12 bases lying between them. The germline V gene encodes CDR1 MNHEY and CDR2 SMNVEV (reference sequence). There are 15 residues in the CDR3. CDR3 bases: TGTGCCAGCAGTTTATTCGGGGTTACAACCTACGAGCAGTACTTC. Its protein product is CASSLFGVTTYEQYF.

V gene TRBV27 combines with J gene TRBJ2-1, with D perhaps TRBD2 (5 bases). Germline V lookup: CDR1 MNHEY, CDR2 SMNVEV (reference sequence). Trimming cost V 6 bases and J 4 bases, with 19 bases left between them. The length of the CDR3 is 16 residues. Here the CDR3 reads CASRPRRTVGYNEQFF. CDR3 nucleotide sequence: TGTGCCAGCAGACCGAGACGGACTGTGGGTTACAATGAGCAGTTCTTC.

The V call is TRBV7-2, the J call TRBJ2-5, with no clear D. Germline V lookup: CDR1 SGHTA, CDR2 FQGNSA. The CDR3 is 12 amino acids. The ends were cut back, 5 bases at V and 5 bases at J, with 9 bases in the middle. The CDR3 bases are TGTGCCAGCAGCCTTACTCGGGAGACCCAGTACTTC. Protein: CASSLTRETQYF.

The V gene is TRBV11-2, the J gene TRBJ2-7, with D maybe TRBD1 (5 bases). The V gene lost 6 bases and the J gene lost 6 bases, with 9 bases spanning the gap. The CDR3 length is 11 residues. CDR1 SGHAT and CDR2 FQNNGV come from the germline V gene. Written as DNA, the CDR3 is TGTGCCAGCAGTAGGGGCGTCGAGCAGTACGTC. Residues: CASSRGVEQYV.